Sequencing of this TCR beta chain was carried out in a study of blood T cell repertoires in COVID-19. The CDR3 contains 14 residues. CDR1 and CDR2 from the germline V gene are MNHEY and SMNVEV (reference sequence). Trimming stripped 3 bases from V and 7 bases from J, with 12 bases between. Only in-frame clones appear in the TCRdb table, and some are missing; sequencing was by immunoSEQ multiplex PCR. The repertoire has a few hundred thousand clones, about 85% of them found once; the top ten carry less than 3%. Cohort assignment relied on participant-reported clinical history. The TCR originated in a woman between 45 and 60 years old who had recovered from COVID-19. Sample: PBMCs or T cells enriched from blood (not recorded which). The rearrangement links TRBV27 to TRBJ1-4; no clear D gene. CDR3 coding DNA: TGTGCCAGCAGTTTGGCGGGCGGCGGTGAAAAACTGTTTTTT. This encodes CASSLAGGGEKLFF.